Listed here are 29 T cell receptor beta chains from one sample, sequenced in a study of blood T cell repertoires in COVID-19. Repertoires were generated with immunoSEQ multiplex PCR, while TCRdb's copy carries only in-frame clones and drops some. The table lists under 95,000 clones, around three quarters of them singletons, with 4.5% to 6% in the top ten. Sequenced: peripheral blood. The receptors come from a man aged 45-60 years with active or convalescent COVID-19.

V usage is TRBV28 and J usage is TRBJ1-1, with 9 bases matching TRBD1. Looked up from germline, CDR1 is MDHEN and CDR2 is SYDVKM. The CDR3 is 16 residues long. Germline trimming cut 5 bases from V and 3 bases from J; bases unmatched to any gene: 10. In DNA, the CDR3 is TGTGCCAGCAGTCTGGGGACAGGGTCTAAGGACACTGAAGCTTTCTTT. Amino acids: CASSLGTGSKDTEAFF.

This clone was found a few times. The rearrangement links TRBV19 to TRBJ1-5; TRBD1 agrees at 7 bases. V trimming: 7 bases; J trimming: 7 bases; junction bases outside the gene matches: 10. The CDR3 totals 14 residues. Per the germline V gene, CDR1 is LNHDA and CDR2 is SQIVND (reference sequence). As DNA, the CDR3 is TGTGCCAGTACCGCAGGACAGGCGGACCAGCCCCAGCATTTT. This encodes CASTAGQADQPQHF.

This clone was detected once. The CDR3 DNA follows: TGTGCCACCAGTGATCCCAAACAGGGGTACAATGAGCAGTTCTTC. Its translation: CATSDPKQGYNEQFF. This chain links TRBV24-1 with TRBJ2-1; TRBD1 matches at 7 bases. The J segment lost 4 bases and the V segment lost 3 bases, leaving 5 bases of the junction unmatched. This CDR3 spans 15 amino acids. From germline, CDR1 is KGHDR and CDR2 SFDVKD.

This clone has a count of ten or more. CDR3 residues: CASSFGSSTDTQYF. The DNA for the CDR3 is TGTGCCAGCAGCTTCGGGAGTAGCACAGATACGCAGTATTTT. The V call is TRBV7-3, the J call TRBJ2-3; perhaps TRBD2 as D (6 bases). Germline loops: CDR1 SGHTA, CDR2 FQGTGA. V was pared by 3 bases and J by 0 bases, with 7 bases between. The CDR3 covers 14 residues.

The V call is TRBV4-3, the J call TRBJ2-2; possible D gene TRBD1, 5 bases. Germline lookup yields CDR1 LGHNA and CDR2 YSLEER. This CDR3 spans 18 amino acids. V was shortened by 1 base and J by 0 bases, with 15 bases between the two germline ends. The CDR3 DNA reads as TGCGCCAGCAGCCAAGCTTTGATCAGGGAAACGAACACCGGGGAGCTGTTTTTT. Protein sequence: CASSQALIRETNTGELFF.

CDR3 nucleotide sequence: TGTGCCAGTACTACAGGGATTGGAAATGAGCAGTTCTTC. This encodes CASTTGIGNEQFF. The chain uses TRBV9 and TRBJ2-1; possibly TRBD1 for D (6 bases). Trimming took 8 bases from V and 7 from J, leaving 16 bases between them. The V gene's germline CDR1 is SGDLS and CDR2 YYNGEE. CDR3 length equals 13 residues.

This clone was seen only once. V gene TRBV6-5 combines with J gene TRBJ2-2; the match to TRBD2 covers 7 bases. V dropped 8 bases and J dropped 8; count of bases not matched to a gene: 8. CDR3 length equals 13 residues. Germline-derived CDR1 and CDR2 are MNHEY and SVGAGI. For the CDR3, the DNA is TGTGCCAGCGATAGGGCGGGGGAGGGGGAGCTGTTTTTT. Translation gives CASDRAGEGELFF.

V is TRBV4-3 and J is TRBJ2-6; TRBD2 matches at 8 bases. This CDR3 contains 18 residues. Trimming removed 3 bases from V and 1 base from J; junction bases left unmatched: 8. Germline lookup yields CDR1 LGHNA and CDR2 YSLEER. CDR3 sequence: CASSQELAVVSGANVLTF. DNA for the CDR3: TGCGCCAGCAGCCAGGAACTAGCGGTGGTGTCTGGGGCCAACGTCCTGACTTTC.

This clone has just a few counts. The rearrangement joins TRBV5-4 to TRBJ2-2; 7 bases are a match to TRBD1. V dropped 0 bases and J dropped 5; count of bases not matched to a gene: 4. Per germline, CDR1 SGHNT and CDR2 YYREEE (reference sequence). There are 15 residues in the CDR3. CDR3 DNA: TGTGCCAGCAGCTTGGTAGACAGGGAAACCGGGGAGCTGTTTTTT. Translation gives CASSLVDRETGELFF.

As to this clone: The junction and the germline gene differ at one end; a read error may be behind it. The CDR3 DNA reads as TGTGCTAGCAGCTTAAATCTAGGGGGAGAGACCCAGTACTTC. This codes for CASSLNLGGETQYF. V gene TRBV7-7 combines with J gene TRBJ2-5; D is perhaps TRBD1 (6 bases). This CDR3 has 14 residues. CDR1 SSHAT and CDR2 FNYEAQ come from the germline V gene (reference sequence).

V is TRBV3-1 (or the pseudogene TRBV3-2) and J is TRBJ1-1, with D maybe TRBD1 (5 bases). The germline V gene has CDR1 LGHDT and CDR2 YNNKEL (reference sequence). The CDR3 spans 13 residues. Trimming took off 4 bases at V and 4 bases at J, with 10 bases between the two ends. CDR3 residues: CASSLRGGTEAFF. DNA of the CDR3: TGTGCCAGCAGCCTGCGGGGGGGCACTGAAGCTTTCTTT.

The chain couples TRBV6-6 to TRBJ1-1, with 7 bases aligning to TRBD1. This CDR3 region has 13 residues. V shed 9 bases and J 7 bases; nucleotides not matched to a gene: 11. Germline V gene sequence: CDR1 MNHNY, CDR2 SVGAGI (reference sequence). The CDR3 sequence: CASMTTGTYEAFF. Written as DNA, the CDR3 is TGTGCCAGTATGACGACAGGGACCTATGAAGCTTTCTTT.

CDR3 region: CSVESQDQAIGYTF. The CDR3 region has the DNA TGCAGCGTTGAGTCGCAGGATCAGGCAATTGGCTACACCTTC. This chain connects TRBV29-1 to TRBJ1-2; D is undetermined. Germline loops: CDR1 SQVTM, CDR2 ANQGSEA. V lost 3 bases and J 7 bases, leaving 18 bases between the germline ends. The CDR3 length is 14 residues.

J is TRBJ2-2 and V is TRBV3-1 (or the pseudogene TRBV3-2), with a tentative D call TRBD2 (5 bases). Germline V gene sequence: CDR1 LGHDT, CDR2 YNNKEL (reference sequence). The V gene lost 4 bases and the J gene lost 1 base, with 10 bases spanning the gap. This CDR3 contains 15 residues. This chain's CDR3 is CASSPAGGNTGELFF. The CDR3 DNA is TGTGCCAGCAGCCCCGCAGGAGGGAACACCGGGGAGCTGTTTTTT.

In this sample, this clone turned up a few times. The V gene is TRBV12-3 or TRBV12-4, the J gene TRBJ2-4; D is uncertain. V lost 3 bases to trimming and J lost 8 bases, with 5 bases between them. CDR3 size: 11 residues. This chain's CDR3 is CASSFLYIQYF. CDR3 nucleotide sequence: TGTGCCAGCAGTTTCTTATACATTCAGTACTTC.

This clone has only a few counts. The rearrangement uses TRBV5-6 and TRBJ1-1, with 7 bases fitting TRBD1. The CDR3 consists of 15 residues. The germline V gene has CDR1 SGHDT and CDR2 YYEEEE. Germline trimming cut 5 bases from V and 3 bases from J; bases unmatched to any gene: 10. The CDR3 DNA reads as TGTGCCAGCAGTTTCCAGCAGGGGGACTACACTGAAGCTTTCTTT. As protein: CASSFQQGDYTEAFF.

The rearrangement links TRBV6-5 to TRBJ2-3; TRBD2 aligns across 7 bases. The CDR3 runs to 14 residues. Germline CDR1 MNHEY, CDR2 SVGAGI. V lost 7 bases to trimming and J lost 3 bases; unmatched junction nucleotides: 7. CDR3 protein: CASTETSLTDTQYF. DNA of the CDR3: TGTGCCAGCACCGAGACTAGCCTTACAGATACGCAGTATTTT.

This chain links TRBV5-1 with TRBJ2-7, with 10 bases that match TRBD1. After removal of 4 bases from V and 4 bases from J, the junction contained 5 bases not matched to a gene. The CDR3 contains 14 residues. Germline V gene lookup returns CDR1 SGHRS and CDR2 YFSETQ. The CDR3 DNA sequence: TGCGCCAGCAGCCCGGACAGGGGGGTGTACGAGCAGTACTTC. It codes for CASSPDRGVYEQYF.

The chain is built from TRBV9 and TRBJ1-2; D perhaps matches TRBD1 (5 bases). The V gene lost 0 bases and the J gene lost 6 bases, with 9 bases spanning the gap. The CDR3 extends over 13 amino acids. The germline gives CDR1 SGDLS, CDR2 YYNGEE. The CDR3 spells CASSVGRGDGYTF. The CDR3 nucleotides are TGTGCCAGCAGCGTAGGGCGGGGGGATGGCTACACCTTC.

This chain joins TRBV2 and TRBJ1-6; no firm D call. V lost 4 bases to trimming and J lost 9 bases, with 10 bases between them. The V gene's germline CDR1 is SNHLY and CDR2 FYNNEI. The CDR3 contains 13 residues. The CDR3 sequence: CASSANPSSPLHF. In nucleotides, the CDR3 is TGTGCCAGCAGTGCTAATCCAAGTTCACCCCTCCACTTT. Full variable domain (remainder filled in from reference TRBV2 and TRBJ1-6): EPEVTQTPSHQVTQMGQEVILRCVPISNHLYFYWYRQILGQKVEFLVSFYNNEISEKSEIFDDQFSVERPDGSNFTLKIRSTKLEDSAMYFCASSANPSSPLHFGNGTRLTVT.

The chain has TRBV6-6 and TRBJ2-7; D might be TRBD2 (6 bases). V lost 4 bases to trimming and J lost 5 bases, with 18 bases between them. Germline CDR1 and CDR2: MNHNY and SVGAGI (reference sequence). The CDR3 contains 15 residues. The CDR3 coding sequence is TGTGCCAGCAGTTCCGGGACTTCCCCCCCGGACGAGCAGTACTTC. Its protein is CASSSGTSPPDEQYF.

V is TRBV5-5 and J is TRBJ2-7, with TRBD1 matching over 8 bases. The trim removed 5 bases at V and 2 bases at J, leaving 6 bases unmatched. The CDR3 is made up of 14 amino acids. Germline V gene lookup returns CDR1 SGHKS and CDR2 YYEKEE (reference sequence). The CDR3 DNA follows: TGTGCCAGCAGTTGGACAGGGAAACCCTACGAGCAGTACTTC. It is translated as CASSWTGKPYEQYF.

V gene TRBV27 combines with J gene TRBJ1-1, with TRBD1 matching 9 bases. Germline loops: CDR1 MNHEY, CDR2 SMNVEV (reference sequence). J gave up 6 bases and V 5 bases, and 4 bases lay outside the gene matches. This CDR3 is 13 amino acids long. This CDR3 is CASSPGTGPEAFF. The CDR3 coding sequence is TGTGCCAGCAGTCCCGGGACAGGGCCTGAAGCTTTCTTT.

The J gene is TRBJ2-3, the V gene TRBV30; 7 nucleotides line up with TRBD1. Germline CDR1 is GTSNPN and CDR2 is SVGIG (reference sequence). V shed 5 bases, J shed 3 bases, and the junction held 11 bases outside the gene matches. This CDR3 is 15 amino acids long. CDR3 in amino acids: CAWDGGPGGTDTQYF. CDR3 nucleotide sequence: TGTGCCTGGGATGGGGGCCCAGGGGGTACAGATACGCAGTATTTT.

The J gene is TRBJ2-7, the V gene TRBV9; D might be TRBD1 (5 bases). This CDR3 is 16 amino acids long. Germline V gives CDR1 SGDLS, CDR2 YYNGEE. Trimming took off 0 bases at V and 0 bases at J, with 13 bases between the two ends. CDR3 nucleotide sequence: TGTGCCAGCAGCGTAGGGCTGGGGCAGTCCTCCTACGAGCAGTACTTC. Protein: CASSVGLGQSSYEQYF.

This clone appeared a few times. The chain is built from TRBV5-1 and TRBJ2-3; weak D call: TRBD2 (6 bases). This CDR3 is 12 amino acids long. Germline V lookup: CDR1 SGHRS, CDR2 YFSETQ. Trimming left V 5 bases short and J 8 bases short, with 12 bases between. The CDR3, as DNA: TGCGCCAGCAGGGGGGGTATGAGTACGCAGTATTTT. Residues: CASRGGMSTQYF.

CDR3 amino acids: CASSLGGVHVETQYF. The CDR3, as DNA: TGTGCCAGCAGCTTGGGGGGGGTCCATGTGGAGACCCAGTACTTC. The V call is TRBV5-8, the J call TRBJ2-5, with a tentative D call TRBD2 (6 bases). The ends were cut back, 0 bases at V and 5 bases at J, with 14 bases in the middle. This CDR3 contains 15 residues. Germline assignment: CDR1 SGHTS and CDR2 YDEGEE.

This clone was seen a handful of times. This chain joins TRBV6-2 or TRBV6-3 and TRBJ1-4; perhaps TRBD1 as D (6 bases). V was trimmed by 6 bases and J by 5 bases, leaving 19 bases between them. Germline loops: CDR1 MNHEY, CDR2 SVGEGT. CDR3 length equals 16 residues. The CDR3 DNA is TGTGCCAGCAGCCCTACTTCATGGGGGCGGAATGAAAAACTGTTTTTT. Amino acids: CASSPTSWGRNEKLFF.

The V and J genes are TRBV5-4 and TRBJ1-1; TRBD1 is a possible D gene (5 bases). Trimming removed 4 bases at V and 5 bases at J, with 12 bases between. The CDR3 contains 13 residues. Germline loops: CDR1 SGHNT, CDR2 YYREEE (reference sequence). The CDR3: CASSRARGTEAFF. In nucleotides, the CDR3 is TGTGCCAGCAGCAGGGCCCGGGGGACTGAAGCTTTCTTT.